The source of this TCR beta chain is a study of cytomegalovirus exposure and HLA in healthy donors. Trimming shortened V by 1 base and J by 0 bases, and 10 bases separated the two germline ends. Germline lookup yields CDR1 SGHTA and CDR2 FQGNSA. This CDR3 comprises 15 residues. Use of 60 Vbeta and 13 Jbeta primers characterized the PCR. This table comes from immunoSEQ multiplex PCR, and its TCRdb copy is limited to in-frame clones, with some not included. The sample holds 110,000 to 150,000 clones, about three quarters seen once. The sequence was collected from a male donor in good health and CMV-seropositive. The rearrangement joins TRBV7-2 to TRBJ2-7; no firm D call. Sequenced sample: PBMCs. The CDR3 bases are TGTGCCAGCAGCTTAGTTCCGGCTAGCTCCTACGAGCAGTACTTC. Residues: CASSLVPASSYEQYF.